The 30 T cell receptor beta chains presented below share a single source sample, sequenced in a study of blood T cells in healthy people across ages. A second PCR, run for about 7 to 11 cycles, used a sample-barcoded 5' primer plus a J-beta primer mix. TCRdb called the 5' RACE reads again in MiXCR, with one record for every CDR3 protein. The data show roughly 1.4 million distinct CDR3 sequences, with approximately 59% seen just once and more than 6% held by the top ten. Sequenced sample: blood. The source is a man between 18 and 35 years old in good health.

The J gene is TRBJ2-7, the V gene TRBV20-1; the match to TRBD2 covers 7 bases. Trimming at V came to 0 bases and at J to 2 bases, leaving 4 bases not matched to a gene. The germline V gene encodes CDR1 DFQATT and CDR2 SNEGSKA (reference sequence). This CDR3 spans 14 amino acids. CDR3 sequence reads: CSARDSSGPYEQYF. In nucleotides, the CDR3 is TGCAGTGCTAGAGATTCTAGCGGCCCCTACGAGCAGTACTTC.

A few counts support this clonotype. The chain uses TRBV5-1 and TRBJ2-3; the match to TRBD2 covers 7 bases. Germline-derived CDR1 and CDR2 are SGHRS and YFSETQ. V dropped 6 bases and J dropped 1; count of bases not matched to a gene: 8. The CDR3 contains 15 residues. DNA of the CDR3: TGCGCCAGCAACTTCCGCGGGGGAGGCACAGATACGCAGTATTTT. It encodes CASNFRGGGTDTQYF.

This sequence joins TRBV10-3 and TRBJ1-2, with D perhaps matching TRBD1 (6 bases). Germline values: CDR1 ENHRY, CDR2 SYGVKD. The CDR3 spans 13 residues. Trimming removed 7 bases from V and 3 bases from J, with 12 bases in between. As DNA, the CDR3 is TGTGCCATCACCGGGGAGGGGGACTATGGCTACACCTTC. This codes for CAITGEGDYGYTF.

The J gene is TRBJ1-2, the V gene TRBV27; D is perhaps TRBD1 (6 bases). Germline assignment: CDR1 MNHEY and CDR2 SMNVEV (reference sequence). The V end was cut by 4 bases, the J end by 1 base, with 13 bases between. The CDR3 length is 15 residues. The CDR3 loop reads CASSSIQGYNYGYTF. CDR3 nucleotides: TGTGCCAGCAGTTCCATTCAGGGGTATAACTATGGCTACACCTTC.

This clonotype has a count of ten or more. The gene calls are TRBV20-1 and TRBJ2-1, with D perhaps TRBD1 or TRBD2 (5 bases each). Trimming removed 1 base from V and 5 bases from J, with 21 bases in between. CDR3 length: 17 amino acids. Per germline, CDR1 DFQATT and CDR2 SNEGSKA (reference sequence). The CDR3 is CSARVPRGGVMDNEQFF. The CDR3, as DNA: TGCAGTGCTAGAGTACCCCGGGGCGGAGTAATGGACAATGAGCAGTTCTTC.

This clonotype was found a few times. The chain has TRBV7-9 and TRBJ2-2; D unclear. V shed 2 bases and J shed 4 bases, with 11 bases lying between them. CDR3 size: 15 residues. Germline V gene sequence: CDR1 SEHNR, CDR2 FQNEAQ (reference sequence). The CDR3 DNA reads as TGTGCCAGCAGCTTAACATCCCAGACCACCGGGGAGCTGTTTTTT. Its translation is CASSLTSQTTGELFF.

The chain is built from TRBV12-3 or TRBV12-4 and TRBJ2-2; 8 positions agree with TRBD2. The CDR3 is made up of 16 amino acids. Germline trimming cut 5 bases from V and 4 bases from J; bases unmatched to any gene: 9. CDR3: CASSLTSGSATGELFF. In DNA form, the CDR3 reads TGTGCCAGCAGTCTTACTAGCGGAAGCGCCACCGGGGAGCTGTTTTTT.

J is TRBJ1-2 and V is TRBV20-1, with 9 bases that match TRBD1. V lost 2 bases, J lost 6 bases, and 10 bases stayed unmatched. Germline lookup yields CDR1 DFQATT and CDR2 SNEGSKA (reference sequence). CDR3 length: 15 residues. The CDR3 DNA sequence: TGCAGTGCTAGAAGTCCGACAGGGGGTACTGATGGCTACACCTTC. This translates into CSARSPTGGTDGYTF.

This clonotype was seen more than once but under ten times. The J gene is TRBJ2-7, the V gene TRBV10-3; D perhaps matches TRBD1 (6 bases). V shed 2 bases and J shed 2 bases, with 13 bases lying between them. Germline loops: CDR1 ENHRY, CDR2 SYGVKD. The CDR3 sequence is 15 residues long. The CDR3 spells CAISEETGQTYEQYF. The DNA of the CDR3 is TGTGCCATCAGTGAGGAAACAGGGCAAACCTACGAGCAGTACTTC.

This clonotype was observed a single time. The V call is TRBV7-9, the J call TRBJ1-1; 7 bases line up with TRBD1. The germline CDR1 and CDR2 sequences are SEHNR and FQNEAQ (reference sequence). J lost 3 bases, V lost 5 bases, and 6 bases had no gene match. CDR3 length: 14 amino acids. In DNA, the CDR3 is TGTGCCAGCAGCCCACAGGGGTGGGACACTGAAGCTTTCTTT. It encodes CASSPQGWDTEAFF.

V and J are TRBV6-5 and TRBJ2-1; TRBD1 matches at 9 bases. CDR1 is MNHEY, CDR2 SVGAGI, per germline. J was trimmed by 7 bases and V by 8 bases; bases with no gene match: 12. This CDR3 is 15 amino acids long. The CDR3 is CASRADGTGINEQFF. The CDR3, as DNA: TGTGCCAGCCGGGCGGACGGGACAGGGATAAATGAGCAGTTCTTC.

The chain is built from TRBV12-3 or TRBV12-4 and TRBJ1-4, with 8 bases matching TRBD1. The CDR3 totals 14 residues. With 7 bases clipped from V and 3 bases from J, the junction kept 4 bases outside the gene matches. This chain's CDR3 is CASTPDRANEKLFF. The CDR3, as DNA: TGTGCCAGCACCCCGGACAGGGCTAATGAAAAACTGTTTTTT.

The chain links TRBV20-1 to TRBJ2-5; 9 bases agree with TRBD2. The germline CDR1 and CDR2 sequences are DFQATT and SNEGSKA (reference sequence). V lost 2 bases and J lost 3; bases outside the gene matches: 4. The CDR3 has 14 amino acids. The CDR3 DNA is TGCAGTGCTAGATTAGCGGGGGCCGAAGAGACCCAGTACTTC. This translates into CSARLAGAEETQYF.

This chain links TRBV20-1 with TRBJ1-2; D uncertain. The germline V gene has CDR1 DFQATT and CDR2 SNEGSKA (reference sequence). Trimming took 2 bases from V and 6 from J, leaving 19 bases between them. The length of the CDR3 is 15 residues. The CDR3 DNA sequence: TGCAGTGCTAGAACAGAGATCCGAAGTCAGGATGGCTACACCTTC. The encoded protein is CSARTEIRSQDGYTF.

V gene TRBV9 combines with J gene TRBJ1-6; TRBD1 aligns across 8 bases. Trimming removed 3 bases from V and 0 bases from J; junction bases left unmatched: 5. The CDR3 contains 17 residues. CDR1 and CDR2 (germline): SGDLS, YYNGEE. The CDR3 protein is CASSGDRLISYNSPLHF. Written as DNA, the CDR3 is TGTGCCAGCAGCGGGGACAGGCTAATCTCCTATAATTCACCCCTCCACTTT.

This clonotype was found once. The missing conserved phenylalanine or tryptophan at the end of this CDR3 makes a read error likely. This chain uses TRBV6-2 or TRBV6-3 with TRBJ2-1; the match to TRBD2 covers 8 bases. Per germline, CDR1 MNHEY and CDR2 SVGEGT. The CDR3 is 18 amino acids. V shed 2 bases, J shed 0 bases, and the junction held 9 bases outside the gene matches. The CDR3 DNA follows: TGTGCCAGCAGTTACAGGCTAGCGGGTGCAAGCTCCTACAATGAGCAGTTCTTA. This gives the protein CASSYRLAGASSYNEQFL.

The gene calls are TRBV3-1 and TRBJ2-5, with D unresolved. CDR3 size: 15 residues. V was shortened by 1 base and J by 0 bases, with 9 bases between the two germline ends. The V gene's germline CDR1 is LGHDT and CDR2 YNNKEL (reference sequence). DNA for the CDR3: TGTGCCAGCAGCCAAGTCTCGGTACACCAAGAGACCCAGTACTTC. Its translation: CASSQVSVHQETQYF.

This rearrangement joins TRBV3-1 to TRBJ1-1, with 9 bases fitting TRBD1. Germline CDR1 LGHDT, CDR2 YNNKEL (reference sequence). The CDR3 consists of 13 residues. V dropped 3 bases and J dropped 6; count of bases not matched to a gene: 2. The CDR3 reads CASSHGDRAEAFF. In DNA, the CDR3 is TGTGCCAGCAGCCATGGGGACAGGGCTGAAGCTTTCTTT.

The chain uses TRBV3-1 and TRBJ1-1, with D unresolved. CDR1 is LGHDT, CDR2 YNNKEL, per germline (reference sequence). CDR3 size: 14 residues. The V and J ends lost 0 bases and 11 bases respectively, with 16 bases between them. In nucleotides, the CDR3 is TGTGCCAGCAGCCAAGAAAGCCGGGGAGGAGATGCTTTCTTT. Its protein is CASSQESRGGDAFF.

This chain joins TRBV27 and TRBJ2-7; the D is unclear. V dropped 0 bases and J dropped 3 bases, with 12 bases sitting between them. Looked up from germline, CDR1 is MNHEY and CDR2 is SMNVEV (reference sequence). The CDR3 sequence is 15 residues long. The chain's CDR3 is CASSLSGSPNYEQYF. DNA of the CDR3: TGTGCCAGCAGTTTATCAGGCAGCCCTAACTACGAGCAGTACTTC.

This clonotype appeared a few times. The CDR3 DNA reads TGTGCCAGCAGTGAAGCCGGGACAGGATTTGAGACCCAGTACTTC. It translates to CASSEAGTGFETQYF. The V call is TRBV25-1, the J call TRBJ2-5; TRBD1 matches 8 bases. Trimming removed 2 bases from V and 5 bases from J; junction bases left unmatched: 7. The CDR3 totals 15 residues. Germline V gene lookup returns CDR1 MGHDK and CDR2 SYGVNS.

This sequence joins TRBV6-2 or TRBV6-3 and TRBJ2-1; D gene ambiguous. Trimming took off 8 bases at V and 8 bases at J, with 13 bases between the two ends. The CDR3 extends over 12 amino acids. CDR1 is MNHEY and CDR2 is SVGEGT in the germline V gene. The chain's CDR3 is CASLATNHEQFF. The CDR3 region has the DNA TGTGCCAGCCTGGCCACGAACCATGAGCAGTTCTTC.

The CDR3 nucleotides are TGTGCCAGCAGTTTCTTATCGGATGTGACAGGGTGGATGAAGCTTCATGGCTACACCTTC. Its protein product is CASSFLSDVTGWMKLHGYTF. The V call is TRBV12-3 or TRBV12-4, the J call TRBJ1-2; 7 bases are a match to TRBD1. The CDR3 length is 20 residues. Trimming at V came to 3 bases and at J to 6 bases, leaving 25 bases not matched to a gene.

The V and J genes are TRBV5-1 and TRBJ2-1, with 7 bases lining up with TRBD1. The CDR3 runs 14 residues. J gave up 7 bases and V 4 bases, and 8 bases lay outside the gene matches. In germline, CDR1 is SGHRS, CDR2 YFSETQ. CDR3 sequence (DNA): TGCGCCAGCAGCACCCAGGGACAGTGGAATGAGCAGTTCTTC. Translated, it gives CASSTQGQWNEQFF.

This clonotype was counted between two and nine times. The genes are TRBV15 and TRBJ1-2; unclear D gene. Germline V gene data show CDR1 as LNHNV and CDR2 as YYDKDF (reference sequence). This CDR3 is built from 15 residues. Trimming shortened V by 5 bases and J by 3 bases, and 16 bases separated the two germline ends. In DNA, the CDR3 is TGTGCCACCAGCCCCTCTGGGAGGGCCTACTATGGCTACACCTTC. It yields the protein CATSPSGRAYYGYTF.

This clonotype was found a few times. The chain recombines TRBV25-1 with TRBJ2-1; D gene unclear. CDR3 length equals 14 residues. Trimming shortened V by 4 bases and J by 7 bases, and 14 bases separated the two germline ends. Germline lookup yields CDR1 MGHDK and CDR2 SYGVNS. Here the CDR3 DNA reads TGTGCCAGCAGTGTCCTGTCCAGTAGTAATGAGCAGTTCTTC. Translated, it gives CASSVLSSSNEQFF.

A remark on this clonotype: One end of the junction fails to match germline, which may point to a read error. The V call is TRBV6-2 or TRBV6-3, the J call TRBJ2-4; 8 bases are a match to TRBD1. Germline CDR1 is MNHEY and CDR2 is SVGEGT. The CDR3 contains 15 residues. As DNA, the CDR3 is TGTGCCAGCAGTTACGGAGGGACAGGACAAAACATTCGGTACTTC. The encoded protein is CASSYGGTGQNIRYF.

V gene TRBV5-1 combines with J gene TRBJ2-2; D possibly matches TRBD1 or TRBD2 (6 bases each). CDR1 SGHRS and CDR2 YFSETQ come from the germline V gene. V was clipped by 3 bases and J by 5 bases, with 11 bases between them. The CDR3 is made up of 14 amino acids. The CDR3 DNA reads TGCGCCAGCAGCTGGGGGGCCGGAACCGGGGAGCTGTTTTTT. Translated: CASSWGAGTGELFF.

The chain is built from TRBV12-5 and TRBJ2-4; D unclear. V lost 3 bases, J lost 10 bases, and 7 bases lay in between. CDR1 and CDR2 from the germline V gene are LGHNT and FRNRAP. This CDR3 comprises 11 residues. CDR3 region: CASGFKKIQYF. DNA of the CDR3: TGTGCTAGTGGTTTTAAGAAGATTCAGTACTTC. The full variable domain, with the rest looked up from reference TRBV12-5 and TRBJ2-4, is DARVTQTPRHKVTEMGQEVTMRCQPILGHNTVFWYRQTMMQGLELLAYFRNRAPLDDSGMPKDRFSAEMPDATLATLKIQPSEPRDSAVYFCASGFKKIQYFGAGTRLSVL.

This clonotype was seen a handful of times. The V gene is TRBV30, the J gene TRBJ2-7, with 8 bases aligning to TRBD2. The V gene end was trimmed by 2 bases and the J gene end by 2 bases; junction bases not matched to a gene: 8. This CDR3 region has 15 residues. CDR1 and CDR2 (germline): GTSNPN, SVGIG (reference sequence). CDR3 nucleotide sequence: TGTGCCTGGAGTCGAGGACTAGCACATACCTACGAGCAGTACTTC. As protein: CAWSRGLAHTYEQYF.